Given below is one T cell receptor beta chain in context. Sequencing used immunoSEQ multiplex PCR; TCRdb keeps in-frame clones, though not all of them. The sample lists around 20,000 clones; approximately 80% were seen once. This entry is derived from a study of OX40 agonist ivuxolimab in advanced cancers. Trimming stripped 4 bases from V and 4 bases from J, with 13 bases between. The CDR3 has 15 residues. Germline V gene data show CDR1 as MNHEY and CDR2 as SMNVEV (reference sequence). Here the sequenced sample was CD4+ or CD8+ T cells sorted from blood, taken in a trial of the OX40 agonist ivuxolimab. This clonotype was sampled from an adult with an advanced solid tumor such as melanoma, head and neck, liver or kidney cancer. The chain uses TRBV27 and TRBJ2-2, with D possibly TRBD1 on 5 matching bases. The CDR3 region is CASSSTEFGTGELFF. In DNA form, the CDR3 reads TGTGCCAGCAGTTCGACAGAGTTCGGCACCGGGGAGCTGTTTTTT.